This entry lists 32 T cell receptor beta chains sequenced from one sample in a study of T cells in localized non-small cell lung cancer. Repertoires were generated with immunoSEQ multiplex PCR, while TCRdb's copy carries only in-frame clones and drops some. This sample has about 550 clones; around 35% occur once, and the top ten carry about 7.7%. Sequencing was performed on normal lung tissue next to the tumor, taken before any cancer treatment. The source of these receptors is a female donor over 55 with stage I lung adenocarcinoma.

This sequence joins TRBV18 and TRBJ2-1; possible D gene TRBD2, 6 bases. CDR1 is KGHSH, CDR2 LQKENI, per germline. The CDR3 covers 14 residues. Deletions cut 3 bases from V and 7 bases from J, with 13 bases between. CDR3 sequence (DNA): TGTGCCAGCTCACCGATCGGGAGAGCGAATGAGCAGTTCTTC. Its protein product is CASSPIGRANEQFF.

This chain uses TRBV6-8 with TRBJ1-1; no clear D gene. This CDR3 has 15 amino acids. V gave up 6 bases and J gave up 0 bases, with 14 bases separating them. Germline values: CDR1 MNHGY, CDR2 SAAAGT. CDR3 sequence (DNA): TGTGCCAGCAGCCCCTCGGGCAGGATGAACACTGAAGCTTTCTTT. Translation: CASSPSGRMNTEAFF.

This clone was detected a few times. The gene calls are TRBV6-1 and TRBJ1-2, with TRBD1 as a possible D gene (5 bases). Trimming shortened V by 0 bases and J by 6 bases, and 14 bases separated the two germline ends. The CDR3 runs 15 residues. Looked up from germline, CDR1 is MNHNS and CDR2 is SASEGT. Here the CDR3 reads CASSEASRAVDGYTF. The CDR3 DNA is TGTGCCAGCAGTGAAGCAAGCAGGGCAGTGGATGGCTACACCTTC.

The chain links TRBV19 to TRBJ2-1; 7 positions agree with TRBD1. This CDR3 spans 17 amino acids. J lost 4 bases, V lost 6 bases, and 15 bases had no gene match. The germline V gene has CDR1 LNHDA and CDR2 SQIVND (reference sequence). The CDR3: CASRRSPRGQVYNEQFF. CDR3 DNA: TGTGCCAGTAGGCGCAGCCCCCGAGGACAGGTATACAATGAGCAGTTCTTC.

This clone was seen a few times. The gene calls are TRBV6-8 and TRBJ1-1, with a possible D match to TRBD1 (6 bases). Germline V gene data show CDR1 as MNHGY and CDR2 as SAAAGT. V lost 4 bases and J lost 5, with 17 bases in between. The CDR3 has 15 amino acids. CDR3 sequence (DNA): TGTGCCAGCAGTTCATTACAGGGCTCGAGGACTGAAGCTTTCTTT. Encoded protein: CASSSLQGSRTEAFF.

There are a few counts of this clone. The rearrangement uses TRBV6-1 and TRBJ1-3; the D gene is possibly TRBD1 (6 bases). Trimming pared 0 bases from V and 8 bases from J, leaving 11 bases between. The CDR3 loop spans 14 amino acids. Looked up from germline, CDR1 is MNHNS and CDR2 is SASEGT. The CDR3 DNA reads TGTGCCAGCAGTGAAGCTGGGACAAAATACACCATATATTTT. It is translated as CASSEAGTKYTIYF.

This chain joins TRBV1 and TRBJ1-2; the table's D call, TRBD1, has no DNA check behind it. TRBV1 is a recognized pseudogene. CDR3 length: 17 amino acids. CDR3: CASSQGSDIGADKRYTF. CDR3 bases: TGCGCCAGCAGCCAAGGATCGGACATAGGGGCCGATAAGCGCTACACCTTC.

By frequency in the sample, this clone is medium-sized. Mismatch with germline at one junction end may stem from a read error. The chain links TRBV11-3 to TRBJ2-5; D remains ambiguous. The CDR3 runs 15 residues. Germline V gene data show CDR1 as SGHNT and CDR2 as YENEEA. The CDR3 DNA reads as TGTGCCAGCAGTTTAGGTAGCAATTACCAAGAGACCCAGTACTTC. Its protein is CASSLGSNYQETQYF.

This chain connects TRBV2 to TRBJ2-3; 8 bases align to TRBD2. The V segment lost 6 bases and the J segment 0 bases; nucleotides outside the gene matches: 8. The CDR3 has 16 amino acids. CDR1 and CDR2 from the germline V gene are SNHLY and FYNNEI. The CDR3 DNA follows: TGTGCCAGCAGGAAGACCTCTAGCGGGAGCACAGATACGCAGTATTTT. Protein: CASRKTSSGSTDTQYF.

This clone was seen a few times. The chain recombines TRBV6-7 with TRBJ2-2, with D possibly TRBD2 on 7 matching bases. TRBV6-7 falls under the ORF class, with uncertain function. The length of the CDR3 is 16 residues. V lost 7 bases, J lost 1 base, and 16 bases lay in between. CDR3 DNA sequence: TGTGCCAGCAACCTGGGGGCTAGCGGGAACACCGGGGAGCTGTTTTTT. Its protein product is CASNLGASGNTGELFF.

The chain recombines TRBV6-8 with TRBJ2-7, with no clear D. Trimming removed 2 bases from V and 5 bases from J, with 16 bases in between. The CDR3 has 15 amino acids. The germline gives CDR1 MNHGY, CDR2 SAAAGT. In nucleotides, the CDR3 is TGTGCCAGCAGTTACCAGGCAACTATTCTCGACGAGCAGTACTTC. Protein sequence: CASSYQATILDEQYF.

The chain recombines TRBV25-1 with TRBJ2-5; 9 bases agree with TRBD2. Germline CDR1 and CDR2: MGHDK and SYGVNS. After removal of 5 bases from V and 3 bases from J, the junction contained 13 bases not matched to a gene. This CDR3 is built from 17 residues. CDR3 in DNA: TGTGCCAGCAGTAAACAACCGCCTTTAGCGGGGGAAGAGACCCAGTACTTC. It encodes CASSKQPPLAGEETQYF.

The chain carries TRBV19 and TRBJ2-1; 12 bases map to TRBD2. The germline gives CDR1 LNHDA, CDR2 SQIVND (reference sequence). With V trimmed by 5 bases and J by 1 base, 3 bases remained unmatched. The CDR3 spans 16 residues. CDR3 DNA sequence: TGTGCCAGTAGTCGGACTAGCGGGAAGTCCTACAATGAGCAGTTCTTC. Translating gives CASSRTSGKSYNEQFF.

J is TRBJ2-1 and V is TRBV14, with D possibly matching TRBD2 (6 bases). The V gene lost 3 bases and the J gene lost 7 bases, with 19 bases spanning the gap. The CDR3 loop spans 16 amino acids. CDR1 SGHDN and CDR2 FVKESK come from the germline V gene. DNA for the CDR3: TGTGCCAGCAGCCAGATTGCGGGATGGCAGGGTAATGAGCAGTTCTTC. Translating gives CASSQIAGWQGNEQFF.

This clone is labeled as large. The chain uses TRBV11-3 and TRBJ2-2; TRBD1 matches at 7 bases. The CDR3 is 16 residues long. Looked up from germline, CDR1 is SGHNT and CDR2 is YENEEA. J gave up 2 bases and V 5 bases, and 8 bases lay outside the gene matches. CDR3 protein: CASSLRQGSNTGELFF. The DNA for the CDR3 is TGTGCCAGCAGCCTCCGACAGGGAAGCAACACCGGGGAGCTGTTTTTT.

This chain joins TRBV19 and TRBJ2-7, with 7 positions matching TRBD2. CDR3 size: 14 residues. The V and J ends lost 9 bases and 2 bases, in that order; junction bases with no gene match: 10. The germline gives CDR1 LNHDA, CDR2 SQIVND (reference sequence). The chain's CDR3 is CASLSGTLPYEQYF. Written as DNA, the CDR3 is TGTGCCAGCCTAAGCGGGACGCTACCCTACGAGCAGTACTTC. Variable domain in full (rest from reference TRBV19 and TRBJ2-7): DGGITQSPKYLFRKEGQNVTLSCEQNLNHDAMYWYRQDPGQGLRLIYYSQIVNDFQKGDIAEGYSVSREKKESFPLTVTSAQKNPTAFYLCASLSGTLPYEQYFGPGTRLTVT.

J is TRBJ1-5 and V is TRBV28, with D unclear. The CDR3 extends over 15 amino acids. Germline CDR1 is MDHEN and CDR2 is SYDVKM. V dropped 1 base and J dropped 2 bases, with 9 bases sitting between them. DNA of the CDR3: TGTGCCAGCAGTTTATCACTGGCAGGCAATCAGCCCCAGCATTTT. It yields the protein CASSLSLAGNQPQHF.

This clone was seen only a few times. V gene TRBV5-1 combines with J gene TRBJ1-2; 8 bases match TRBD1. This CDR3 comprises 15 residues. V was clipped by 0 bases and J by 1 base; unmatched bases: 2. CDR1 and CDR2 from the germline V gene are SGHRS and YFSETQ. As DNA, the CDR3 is TGCGCCAGCAGCTTGGACAGGGGGAGTAACTATGGCTACACCTTC. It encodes CASSLDRGSNYGYTF.

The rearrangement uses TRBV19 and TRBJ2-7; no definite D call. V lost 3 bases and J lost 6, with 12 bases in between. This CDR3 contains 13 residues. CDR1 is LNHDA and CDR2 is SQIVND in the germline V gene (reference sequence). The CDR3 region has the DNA TGTGCCAGTAGTATCCGGTCTAAGGGCGAGCAGTACTTC. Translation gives CASSIRSKGEQYF.

The DNA of the CDR3 is TGCAGCGTTGAAGATGGGGTGGGCTATGGCTACACCTTC. Translation gives CSVEDGVGYGYTF. This chain links TRBV29-1 with TRBJ1-2; no clear D. Germline-derived CDR1 and CDR2 are SQVTM and ANQGSEA. This CDR3 contains 13 residues. The V gene lost 0 bases and the J gene lost 4 bases, with 9 bases spanning the gap.

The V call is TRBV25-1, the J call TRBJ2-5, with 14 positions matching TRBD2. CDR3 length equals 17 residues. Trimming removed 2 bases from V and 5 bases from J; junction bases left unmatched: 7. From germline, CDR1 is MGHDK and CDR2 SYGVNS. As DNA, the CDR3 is TGTGCCAGCAGTGAAACCCCTCGACTAGCGGGAGGGGAGACCCAGTACTTC. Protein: CASSETPRLAGGETQYF. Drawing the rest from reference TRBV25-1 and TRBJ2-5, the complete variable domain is EADIYQTPRYLVIGTGKKITLECSQTMGHDKMYWYQQDPGMELHLIHYSYGVNSTEKGDLSSESTVSRIRTEHFPLTLESARPSHTSQYLCASSETPRLAGGETQYFGPGTRLLVL.

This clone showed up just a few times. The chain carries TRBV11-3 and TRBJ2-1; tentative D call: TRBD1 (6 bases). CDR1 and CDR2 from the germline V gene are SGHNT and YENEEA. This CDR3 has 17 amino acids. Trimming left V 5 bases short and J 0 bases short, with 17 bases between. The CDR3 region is CASSPLGAPNSYNEQFF. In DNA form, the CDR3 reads TGTGCCAGCAGCCCCCTGGGGGCCCCAAACTCCTACAATGAGCAGTTCTTC.

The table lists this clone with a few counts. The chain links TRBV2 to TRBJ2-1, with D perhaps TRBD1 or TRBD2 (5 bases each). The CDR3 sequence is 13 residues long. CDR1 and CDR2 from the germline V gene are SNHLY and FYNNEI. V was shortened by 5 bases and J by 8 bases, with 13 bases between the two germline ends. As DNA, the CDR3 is TGTGCCAGCAGTAATCAGGTGGGGGATGAGCAGTTCTTC. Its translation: CASSNQVGDEQFF.

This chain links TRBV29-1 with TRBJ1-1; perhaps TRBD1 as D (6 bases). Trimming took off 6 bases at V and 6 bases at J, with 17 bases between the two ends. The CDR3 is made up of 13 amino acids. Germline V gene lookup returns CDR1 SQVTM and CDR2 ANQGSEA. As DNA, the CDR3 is TGCAGCGTGCGGGACATAAGGTATCCTGAAGCTTTCTTT. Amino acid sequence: CSVRDIRYPEAFF.

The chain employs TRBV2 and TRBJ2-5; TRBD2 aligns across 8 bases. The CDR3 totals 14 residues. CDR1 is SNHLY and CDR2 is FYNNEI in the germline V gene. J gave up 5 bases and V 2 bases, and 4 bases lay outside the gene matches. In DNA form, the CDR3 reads TGTGCCAGCAGTGAATTTGTAGCGGGGGAGACCCAGTACTTC. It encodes CASSEFVAGETQYF.

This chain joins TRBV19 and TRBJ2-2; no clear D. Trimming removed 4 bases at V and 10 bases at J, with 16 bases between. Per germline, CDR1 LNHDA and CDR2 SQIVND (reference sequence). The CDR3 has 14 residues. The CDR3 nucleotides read TGTGCCAGTAGTAGGCAGGCCCCCACCTCGGAGCTGTTTTTT. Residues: CASSRQAPTSELFF.

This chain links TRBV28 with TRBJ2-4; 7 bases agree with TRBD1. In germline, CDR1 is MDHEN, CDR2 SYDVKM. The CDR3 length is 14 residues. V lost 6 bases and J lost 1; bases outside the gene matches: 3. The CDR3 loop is CASRGGPAKNIQYF. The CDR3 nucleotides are TGTGCCAGCAGAGGGGGCCCGGCCAAAAACATTCAGTACTTC.

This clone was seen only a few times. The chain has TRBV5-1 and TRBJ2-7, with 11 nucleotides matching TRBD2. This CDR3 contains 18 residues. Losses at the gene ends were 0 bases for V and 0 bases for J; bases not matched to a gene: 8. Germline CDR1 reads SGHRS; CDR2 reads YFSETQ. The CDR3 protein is CASSLETSGARSSYEQYF. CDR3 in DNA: TGCGCCAGCAGCTTGGAGACTAGCGGGGCGAGGAGCTCCTACGAGCAGTACTTC.

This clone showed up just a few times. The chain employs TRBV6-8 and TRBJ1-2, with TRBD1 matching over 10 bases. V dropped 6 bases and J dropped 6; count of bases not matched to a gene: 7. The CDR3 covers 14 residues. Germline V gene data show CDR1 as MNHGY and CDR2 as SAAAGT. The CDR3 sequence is CASRTQGTGDGYTF. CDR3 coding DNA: TGTGCCAGCAGAACCCAGGGGACAGGGGATGGCTACACCTTC.

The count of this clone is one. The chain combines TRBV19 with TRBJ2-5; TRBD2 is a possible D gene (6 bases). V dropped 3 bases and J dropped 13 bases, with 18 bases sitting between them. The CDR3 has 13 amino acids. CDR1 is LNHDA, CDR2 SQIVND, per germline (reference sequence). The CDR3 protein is CASSIAWDSWPYF. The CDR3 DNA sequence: TGTGCCAGTAGTATCGCTTGGGACTCGTGGCCGTACTTC.

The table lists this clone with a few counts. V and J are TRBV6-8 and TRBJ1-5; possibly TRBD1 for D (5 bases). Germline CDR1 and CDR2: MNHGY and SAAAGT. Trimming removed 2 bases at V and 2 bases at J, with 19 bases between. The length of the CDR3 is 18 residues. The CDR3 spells CASSYRPTKGKGNQPQHF. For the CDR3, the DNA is TGTGCCAGCAGTTACCGGCCCACCAAGGGGAAGGGCAATCAGCCCCAGCATTTT.

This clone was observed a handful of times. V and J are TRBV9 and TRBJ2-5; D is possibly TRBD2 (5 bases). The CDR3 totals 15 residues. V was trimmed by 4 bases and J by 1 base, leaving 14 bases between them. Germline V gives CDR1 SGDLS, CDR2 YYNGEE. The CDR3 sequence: CASSIAWAGQETQYF. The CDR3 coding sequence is TGTGCCAGCAGCATAGCTTGGGCGGGCCAAGAGACCCAGTACTTC.